This T cell receptor beta chain was sequenced in a study of T-cell reconstitution after alpha-beta-depleted transplantation in children. CDR1 and CDR2 (germline): SGHTA, FQGTGA. The CDR3 sequence is 14 residues long. V was cut by 0 bases and J by 6 bases, with 10 bases left in between. This clonotype turned up a few times. Library preparation (for TCRbeta) was performed with unique molecular identifiers. TCRdb processed the PCR reads anew with MiXCR; each CDR3 protein has one entry. The sample lists 450,000 to 550,000 distinct CDR3 sequences; approximately 10% were seen once. The source material was PBMCs, mostly from graft donor cells, sampled 180 days after TCRalphabeta/CD19-depleted stem cell transplant. The TCR comes from a female patient between 2 and 15 years old who had a stem cell transplant for aplastic anemia, so the T cells may come from the graft donor. The chain joins TRBV7-3 to TRBJ2-3; no definite D call. The CDR3 DNA sequence: TGTGCCAGCAGCTTAACTAACTGCTGTGATACGCAGTATTTT. Translating it yields CASSLTNCCDTQYF.